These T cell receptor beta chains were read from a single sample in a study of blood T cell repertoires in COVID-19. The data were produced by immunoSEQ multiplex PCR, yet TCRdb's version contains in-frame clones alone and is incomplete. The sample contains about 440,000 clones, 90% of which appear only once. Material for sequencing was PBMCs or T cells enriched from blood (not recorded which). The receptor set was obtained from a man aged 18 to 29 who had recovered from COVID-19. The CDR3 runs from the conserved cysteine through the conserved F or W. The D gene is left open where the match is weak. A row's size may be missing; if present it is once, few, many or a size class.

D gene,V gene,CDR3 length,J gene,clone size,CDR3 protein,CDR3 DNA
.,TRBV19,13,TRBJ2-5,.,CASSKGAPETQYF,TGTGCCAGTAGTAAAGGGGCTCCAGAGACCCAGTACTTC
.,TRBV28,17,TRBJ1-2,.,CASSSPDVVIATYGYTF,TGTGCCAGCAGTTCCCCCGATGTTGTCATAGCCACCTATGGCTACACCTTC
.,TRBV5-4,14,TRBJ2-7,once,CASSTDIQGLEQYF,TGTGCCAGCAGCACGGACATACAAGGTCTCGAGCAGTACTTC
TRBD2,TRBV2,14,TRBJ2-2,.,CAGRTSLNTGELFF,TGTGCCGGACGGACTAGTTTGAACACCGGGGAGCTGTTTTTT
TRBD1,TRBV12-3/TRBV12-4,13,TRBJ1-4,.,CASLQGKGEKLFF,TGTGCCAGCTTACAGGGGAAAGGGGAAAAACTGTTTTTT
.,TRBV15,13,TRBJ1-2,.,CATSRGWDYGYTF,TGTGCCACCAGCAGGGGCTGGGACTATGGCTACACCTTC
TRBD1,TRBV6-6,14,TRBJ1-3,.,CASSLDRVGNTIYF,TGTGCCAGCAGTTTGGACAGGGTCGGAAACACCATATATTTT
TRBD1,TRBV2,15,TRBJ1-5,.,CASLEDIGRGWPQHF,TGTGCCAGCTTGGAGGACATCGGCAGGGGGTGGCCCCAGCATTTT
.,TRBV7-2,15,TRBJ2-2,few,CASSFDRRNTGELFF,TGTGCCAGCAGCTTCGACAGGCGGAACACCGGGGAGCTGTTTTTT
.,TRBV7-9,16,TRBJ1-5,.,CASSPTDTAFNQPQHF,TGTGCCAGCAGCCCCACCGACACAGCCTTTAATCAGCCCCAGCATTTT
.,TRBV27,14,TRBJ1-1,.,CASSLDRPGSEAFF,TGTGCCAGCAGCCTAGACAGACCGGGTTCTGAAGCTTTCTTT